Listed here are 20 T cell receptor beta chains from one sample, sequenced in a study of cytomegalovirus exposure and HLA in healthy donors. It was with 60 Vbeta and 13 Jbeta primers that the PCR ran. Generated by immunoSEQ multiplex PCR, the TCRdb table keeps only in-frame clones and is missing some. The sample holds about 150,000 clones; just under 80% are singletons and the top ten take more than 6%. Sequencing was performed on PBMCs. All receptors derive from a woman aged 40 to 50 in good health and CMV-seropositive.

This chain uses TRBV5-4 with TRBJ2-3; TRBD2 matches 7 bases. This CDR3 region has 16 residues. In germline, CDR1 is SGHNT, CDR2 YYREEE (reference sequence). V trimming: 3 bases; J trimming: 6 bases; junction bases outside the gene matches: 13. The CDR3 spells CASSSPGNRLADTQYF. CDR3 bases: TGTGCCAGCAGCTCCCCGGGGAACAGACTAGCCGATACGCAGTATTTT. Full variable domain (missing parts from reference TRBV5-4 and TRBJ2-3): ETGVTQSPTHLIKTRGQQVTLRCSSQSGHNTVSWYQQALGQGPQFIFQYYREEENGRGNFPPRFSGLQFPNYSSELNVNALELDDSALYLCASSSPGNRLADTQYFGPGTRLTVL.

The chain uses TRBV2 and TRBJ1-2, with 8 positions matching TRBD1. Trimming at V came to 6 bases and at J to 8 bases, leaving 11 bases not matched to a gene. From germline, CDR1 is SNHLY and CDR2 FYNNEI. CDR3 size: 14 residues. The CDR3 sequence: CASSGTTGVGGYTF. CDR3 nucleotides: TGTGCCAGCAGCGGAACGACAGGGGTGGGGGGCTACACCTTC. Full variable domain (remainder filled in from reference TRBV2 and TRBJ1-2): EPEVTQTPSHQVTQMGQEVILRCVPISNHLYFYWYRQILGQKVEFLVSFYNNEISEKSEIFDDQFSVERPDGSNFTLKIRSTKLEDSAMYFCASSGTTGVGGYTFGSGTRLTVV.

The V and J genes are TRBV4-1 and TRBJ2-5; TRBD2 matches at 8 bases. The ends lost 4 bases at V and 3 bases at J; junction bases unmatched: 7. Germline V CDR1 and CDR2: MGHRA, YSYEKL. The CDR3 extends over 15 amino acids. CDR3 in amino acids: CASSPTGAGEETQYF. The CDR3 DNA reads as TGCGCCAGCAGCCCCACCGGAGCGGGGGAAGAGACCCAGTACTTC.

This chain connects TRBV6-5 to TRBJ2-1; D gene ambiguous. Looked up from germline, CDR1 is MNHEY and CDR2 is SVGAGI. This CDR3 contains 14 residues. V was pared by 8 bases and J by 0 bases, with 11 bases between. The CDR3 DNA reads as TGTGCCAGCGGGTGGTCTAGCTCCTACAATGAGCAGTTCTTC. Amino acids: CASGWSSSYNEQFF.

This chain joins TRBV29-1 and TRBJ1-2; 8 bases fit TRBD1. This CDR3 region has 13 residues. V shed 3 bases, J shed 8 bases, and the junction held 8 bases outside the gene matches. The germline gives CDR1 SQVTM, CDR2 ANQGSEA. CDR3: CSVDWGDRSGYTF. CDR3 coding DNA: TGCAGCGTTGATTGGGGGGACAGGAGCGGCTACACCTTC.

The chain employs TRBV7-2 and TRBJ2-7; 12 bases are shared with TRBD2. The CDR3 is 15 amino acids. CDR1 is SGHTA and CDR2 is FQGNSA in the germline V gene. J was trimmed by 6 bases and V by 3 bases; bases with no gene match: 6. The CDR3 spells CASSFLAGGRSEQYF. As DNA, the CDR3 is TGTGCCAGCAGCTTTCTAGCGGGGGGGCGTTCCGAGCAGTACTTC.

The CDR3 loop is CAGTLTGFNEKLFF. In DNA, the CDR3 is TGTGCCGGGACCTTGACAGGGTTTAATGAAAAACTGTTTTTT. The chain combines TRBV7-9 with TRBJ1-4; TRBD1 matches at 7 bases. The CDR3 extends over 14 amino acids. J gave up 4 bases and V 11 bases, and 10 bases lay outside the gene matches. Germline V CDR1 and CDR2: SEHNR, FQNEAQ (reference sequence).

This chain connects TRBV5-4 to TRBJ1-1; no reliable D call. The V gene lost 2 bases and the J gene lost 0 bases, with 11 bases spanning the gap. The CDR3 length is 15 residues. Germline CDR1 and CDR2: SGHNT and YYREEE (reference sequence). This chain's CDR3 is CASSLGRNMNTEAFF. The CDR3 nucleotides are TGTGCCAGCAGCTTAGGGAGAAACATGAACACTGAAGCTTTCTTT.

In regard to this clone: At one end the junction does not follow the germline gene, possibly because of a read error. The chain carries TRBV7-7 and TRBJ2-3; 14 bases fit TRBD2. Germline V gene lookup returns CDR1 SSHAT and CDR2 FNYEAQ (reference sequence). The CDR3 runs to 16 residues. The CDR3 DNA reads as TGTGCTAGCAGCCGGGGACTAGCGGGGGGCACAGATACGCAGTATTTT. Encoded protein: CASSRGLAGGTDTQYF.

V gene TRBV30 combines with J gene TRBJ1-5, with D perhaps TRBD1 (5 bases). Germline V CDR1 and CDR2: GTSNPN, SVGIG (reference sequence). The germline V and J ends were trimmed by 2 bases and 6 bases, with 11 bases remaining between them. This CDR3 contains 13 residues. CDR3 in DNA: TGTGCCTGGAGTCTGGGGGGAGGTCAGCCCCAGCATTTT. Protein product: CAWSLGGGQPQHF.

The chain couples TRBV7-2 to TRBJ2-5; D is unclear. With 1 base removed from V and 5 bases from J, the gap between germline ends came to 8 bases. From germline, CDR1 is SGHTA and CDR2 FQGNSA. The CDR3 consists of 13 residues. The CDR3 region has the DNA TGTGCCAGCAGCTTAGGTGAGGCGGAGACCCAGTACTTC. Its protein is CASSLGEAETQYF.

The genes are TRBV6-1 and TRBJ2-3, with D tentatively TRBD1 (5 bases). In germline, CDR1 is MNHNS, CDR2 SASEGT. With 9 bases removed from V and 5 bases from J, the gap between germline ends came to 18 bases. CDR3 length: 14 residues. This chain's CDR3 is CARDTGEVEDTQYF. CDR3 nucleotides: TGTGCCAGAGATACAGGCGAGGTTGAAGATACGCAGTATTTT.

The V gene is TRBV30, the J gene TRBJ1-1; TRBD1 agrees at 8 bases. Per germline, CDR1 GTSNPN and CDR2 SVGIG (reference sequence). CDR3 length equals 15 residues. The CDR3 loop reads CGGGGDRWGDTEAFF. For the CDR3, the DNA is TGTGGCGGAGGGGGGGACAGGTGGGGGGACACTGAAGCTTTCTTT.

The chain couples TRBV2 to TRBJ2-1, with 10 bases aligning to TRBD2. The CDR3 extends over 15 amino acids. Looked up from germline, CDR1 is SNHLY and CDR2 is FYNNEI. The V segment lost 6 bases and the J segment 6 bases; nucleotides outside the gene matches: 8. CDR3 loop: CASRATSGWVNEQFF. The CDR3 coding sequence is TGTGCCAGCAGAGCGACTAGCGGGTGGGTCAATGAGCAGTTCTTC. Full variable domain (rest looked up from reference TRBV2 and TRBJ2-1): EPEVTQTPSHQVTQMGQEVILRCVPISNHLYFYWYRQILGQKVEFLVSFYNNEISEKSEIFDDQFSVERPDGSNFTLKIRSTKLEDSAMYFCASRATSGWVNEQFFGPGTRLTVL.

As concerns this clone: One end of the junction varies from germline; a read error may be responsible. The chain uses TRBV10-3 and TRBJ2-2, with 12 bases lining up with TRBD2. Germline V gene sequence: CDR1 ENHRY, CDR2 SYGVKD. The CDR3 extends over 18 amino acids. CDR3 sequence reads: CAVSEGLAGGRFTGELFF. DNA of the CDR3: TGTGCCGTCAGTGAGGGCCTAGCGGGGGGGCGATTCACCGGGGAGCTGTTTTTT.

The chain is built from TRBV15 and TRBJ2-1, with 7 positions matching TRBD1. Per the germline V gene, CDR1 is LNHNV and CDR2 is YYDKDF (reference sequence). V dropped 5 bases and J dropped 2; count of bases not matched to a gene: 3. This CDR3 is 14 amino acids long. The CDR3: CATSPGTAYNEQFF. CDR3 DNA: TGTGCCACCAGCCCCGGGACAGCCTACAATGAGCAGTTCTTC.

The chain uses TRBV2 and TRBJ2-7; D unresolved. V lost 3 bases, J lost 7 bases, and 13 bases lay in between. Germline CDR1 and CDR2: SNHLY and FYNNEI. CDR3 length equals 13 residues. The DNA for the CDR3 is TGTGCCAGCAGTGACCTCCCGAGCCGGGAGCAGTACTTC. This codes for CASSDLPSREQYF.

This chain joins TRBV7-9 and TRBJ1-5; 10 bases map to TRBD1. This CDR3 region has 16 residues. Germline loops: CDR1 SEHNR, CDR2 FQNEAQ (reference sequence). J gave up 4 bases and V 5 bases, and 8 bases lay outside the gene matches. DNA for the CDR3: TGTGCCAGCAGCCCCTTAGACAGGGGGCGAAATCAGCCCCAGCATTTT. Its translation: CASSPLDRGRNQPQHF.

In this sample, this clone turned up a few times. This sequence joins TRBV11-2 and TRBJ2-7; a weak D match, TRBD2 (7 bases). The CDR3 is made up of 15 amino acids. The germline CDR1 and CDR2 sequences are SGHAT and FQNNGV. V lost 0 bases to trimming and J lost 2 bases, with 11 bases between them. In DNA, the CDR3 is TGTGCCAGCAGCTTAGAGCGGGGGCTGACCTACGAGCAGTACTTC. Translated: CASSLERGLTYEQYF.

The chain couples TRBV19 to TRBJ1-4; 11 positions match TRBD1. Germline V gives CDR1 LNHDA, CDR2 SQIVND (reference sequence). V was pared by 6 bases and J by 8 bases, with 5 bases of the junction left unmatched. This CDR3 spans 14 amino acids. The CDR3: CASRGTGGAEKLFF. DNA for the CDR3: TGTGCCAGTAGGGGGACAGGGGGAGCGGAAAAACTGTTTTTT.